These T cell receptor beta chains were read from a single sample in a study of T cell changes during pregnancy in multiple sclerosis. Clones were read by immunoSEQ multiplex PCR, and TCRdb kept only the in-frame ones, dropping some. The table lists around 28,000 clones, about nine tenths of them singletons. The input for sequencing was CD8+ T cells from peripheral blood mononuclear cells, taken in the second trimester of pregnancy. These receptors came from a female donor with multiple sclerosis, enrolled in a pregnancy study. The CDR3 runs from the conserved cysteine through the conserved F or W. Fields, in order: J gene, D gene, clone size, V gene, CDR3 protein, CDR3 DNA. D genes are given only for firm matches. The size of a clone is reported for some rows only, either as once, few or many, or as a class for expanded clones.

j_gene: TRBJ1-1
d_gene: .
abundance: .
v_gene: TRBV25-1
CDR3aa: CASSESGGQNTEAFF
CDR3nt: TGTGCCAGCAGTGAATCTGGGGGCCAGAACACTGAAGCTTTCTTT

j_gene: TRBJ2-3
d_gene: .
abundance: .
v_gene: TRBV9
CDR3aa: CASSVGTHSTDTQYF
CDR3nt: TGTGCCAGCAGCGTCGGGACTCACAGCACAGATACGCAGTATTTT

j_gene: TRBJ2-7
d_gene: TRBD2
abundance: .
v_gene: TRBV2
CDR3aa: CASSEPASGGYEQYF
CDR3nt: TGTGCCAGCAGTGAGCCGGCTAGCGGGGGCTACGAGCAGTACTTC

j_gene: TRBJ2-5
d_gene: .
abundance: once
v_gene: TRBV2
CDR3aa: CASTVGAVQETQYF
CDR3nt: TGTGCCAGCACGGTGGGAGCGGTACAAGAGACCCAGTACTTC

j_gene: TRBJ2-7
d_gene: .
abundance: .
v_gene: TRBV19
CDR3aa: CASSPTVSYEQYF
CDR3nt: TGTGCCAGTAGTCCCACAGTCTCCTACGAGCAGTACTTC

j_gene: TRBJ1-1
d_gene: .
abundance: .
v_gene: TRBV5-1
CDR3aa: CASSLGTGATEAFF
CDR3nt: TGCGCCAGCAGCTTGGGAACGGGTGCCACTGAAGCTTTCTTT

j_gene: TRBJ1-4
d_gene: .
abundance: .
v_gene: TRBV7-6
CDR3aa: CASSLPGVGAPATNEKLFF
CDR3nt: TGTGCCAGCAGCTTACCCGGTGTGGGGGCACCTGCAACTAATGAAAAACTGTTTTTT

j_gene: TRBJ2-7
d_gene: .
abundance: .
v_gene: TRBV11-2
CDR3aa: CASSLETGIFGEQYF
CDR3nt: TGTGCCAGCAGCTTGGAAACAGGGATATTCGGCGAGCAGTACTTC

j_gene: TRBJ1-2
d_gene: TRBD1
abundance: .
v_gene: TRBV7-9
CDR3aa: CASSPDRDGYTF
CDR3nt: TGTGCCAGCAGCCCGGACAGGGATGGCTACACCTTC

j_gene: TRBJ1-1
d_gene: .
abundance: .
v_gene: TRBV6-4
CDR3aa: CASSSGDNTEAFF
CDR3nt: TGTGCCAGCAGTTCAGGGGATAACACTGAAGCTTTCTTT

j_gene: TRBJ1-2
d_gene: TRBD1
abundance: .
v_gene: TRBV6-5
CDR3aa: CASSYSRDSYGYTF
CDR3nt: TGTGCCAGCAGTTACTCGAGGGACAGCTATGGCTACACCTTC

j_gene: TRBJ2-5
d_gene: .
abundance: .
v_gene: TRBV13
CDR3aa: CASSSGYQETQYF
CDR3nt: TGTGCCAGCAGCTCGGGATACCAAGAGACCCAGTACTTC

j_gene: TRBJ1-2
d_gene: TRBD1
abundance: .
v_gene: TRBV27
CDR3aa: CASSPQGVRNYGYTF
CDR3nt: TGTGCCAGCAGCCCACAGGGGGTTCGGAACTATGGCTACACCTTC

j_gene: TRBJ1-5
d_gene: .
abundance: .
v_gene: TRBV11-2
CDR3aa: CASSLGRVQPQHF
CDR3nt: TGTGCCAGCAGCTTAGGCAGGGTACAGCCCCAGCATTTT

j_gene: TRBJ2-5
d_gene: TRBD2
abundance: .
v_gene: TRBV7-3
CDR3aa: CASSSGLGQETQYF
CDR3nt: TGTGCCAGCAGCTCAGGACTAGGGCAAGAGACCCAGTACTTC

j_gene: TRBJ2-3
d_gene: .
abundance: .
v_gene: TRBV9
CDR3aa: CASSVGRWWEVVTDTQYF
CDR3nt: TGTGCCAGCAGCGTAGGTCGGTGGTGGGAGGTCGTGACAGATACGCAGTATTTT

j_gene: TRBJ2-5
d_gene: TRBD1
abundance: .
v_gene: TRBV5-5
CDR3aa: CASSLGQGWLETQYF
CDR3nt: TGTGCCAGCAGCTTGGGACAGGGATGGCTAGAGACCCAGTACTTC

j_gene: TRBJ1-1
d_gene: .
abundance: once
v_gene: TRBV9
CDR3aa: CASSVGGETEAFF
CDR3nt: TGTGCCAGCAGCGTAGGTGGTGAGACTGAAGCTTTCTTT

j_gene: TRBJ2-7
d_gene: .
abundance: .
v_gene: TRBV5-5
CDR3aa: CASSYGVTYEQYF
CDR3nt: TGTGCCAGCAGCTACGGGGTTACCTACGAGCAGTACTTC

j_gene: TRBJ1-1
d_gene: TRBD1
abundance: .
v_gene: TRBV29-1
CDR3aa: CSLGQGVDPNTEAFF
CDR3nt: TGCAGCCTCGGACAGGGCGTAGACCCGAACACTGAAGCTTTCTTT

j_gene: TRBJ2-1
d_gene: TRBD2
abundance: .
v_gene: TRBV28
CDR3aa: CASSQLAGGANEQFF
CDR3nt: TGTGCCAGCAGTCAACTAGCGGGAGGAGCCAATGAGCAGTTCTTC

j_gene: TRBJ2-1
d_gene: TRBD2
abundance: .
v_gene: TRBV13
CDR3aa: CASSSHSGRAPNEQFF
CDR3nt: TGTGCCAGCAGCTCACATAGCGGGAGAGCGCCCAATGAGCAGTTCTTC

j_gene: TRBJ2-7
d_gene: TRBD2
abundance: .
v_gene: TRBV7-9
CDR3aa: CASSPRGAGPAHEQYF
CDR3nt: TGTGCCAGCAGTCCTCGGGGAGCGGGACCCGCCCACGAGCAGTACTTC

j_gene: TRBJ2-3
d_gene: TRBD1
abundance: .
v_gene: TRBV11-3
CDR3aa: CASSQIGQGSDTQYF
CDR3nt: TGTGCCAGCAGCCAAATCGGACAGGGATCAGATACGCAGTATTTT

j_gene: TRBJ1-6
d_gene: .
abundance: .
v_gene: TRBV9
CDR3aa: CASSVDENSPLHF
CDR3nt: TGTGCCAGCAGCGTAGATGAGAATTCACCCCTCCACTTT

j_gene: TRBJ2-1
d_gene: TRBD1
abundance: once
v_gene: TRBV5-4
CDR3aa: CASRLPPGQGHNEQFF
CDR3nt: TGTGCCAGCAGACTGCCTCCGGGACAGGGCCACAATGAGCAGTTCTTC

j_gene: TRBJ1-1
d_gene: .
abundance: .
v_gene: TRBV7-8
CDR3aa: CASSTRRDTEAFF
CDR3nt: TGTGCCAGCAGTACGAGGAGGGACACTGAAGCTTTCTTT

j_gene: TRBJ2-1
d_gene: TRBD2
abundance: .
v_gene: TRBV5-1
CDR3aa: CASRDTFAGGSDNEQFF
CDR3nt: TGCGCCAGCAGGGACACTTTTGCGGGAGGGTCCGACAATGAGCAGTTCTTC

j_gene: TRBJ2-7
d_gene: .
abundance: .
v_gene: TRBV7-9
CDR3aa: CASSLVPYRTTYEQYF
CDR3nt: TGTGCCAGCAGCTTAGTACCTTACAGGACCACCTACGAGCAGTACTTC

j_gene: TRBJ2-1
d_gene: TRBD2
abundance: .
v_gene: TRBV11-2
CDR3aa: CASSPSWSGGYNEQFF
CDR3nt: TGTGCCAGCAGCCCAAGCTGGAGCGGGGGCTACAATGAGCAGTTCTTC

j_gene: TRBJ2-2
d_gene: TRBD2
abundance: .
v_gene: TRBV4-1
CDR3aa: CASSLERERELFF
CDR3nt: TGCGCCAGCAGCCTTGAGCGGGAGAGGGAGCTGTTTTTT

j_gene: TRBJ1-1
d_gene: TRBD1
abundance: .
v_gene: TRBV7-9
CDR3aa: CASSLVSDRGDTEAFF
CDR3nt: TGTGCCAGCAGCTTAGTTTCAGACAGGGGAGACACTGAAGCTTTCTTT

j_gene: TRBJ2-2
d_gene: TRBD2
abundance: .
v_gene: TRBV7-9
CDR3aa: CASSYGLAGGPTYTGELFF
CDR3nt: TGTGCCAGCAGCTACGGACTAGCGGGAGGGCCTACTTACACCGGGGAGCTGTTTTTT

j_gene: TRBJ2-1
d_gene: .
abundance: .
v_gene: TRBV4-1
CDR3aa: CASSLRVINEQFF
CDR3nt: TGCGCCAGCAGTCTCCGAGTCATCAATGAGCAGTTCTTC

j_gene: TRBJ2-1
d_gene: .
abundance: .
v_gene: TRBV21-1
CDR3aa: CATYPGTRGNEQFF
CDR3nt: TGTGCCACCTACCCCGGGACTAGGGGCAATGAGCAGTTCTTC

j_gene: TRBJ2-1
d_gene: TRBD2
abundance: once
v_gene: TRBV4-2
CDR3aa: CASSPHPGLAGEQFF
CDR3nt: TGTGCCAGCAGCCCTCATCCGGGACTAGCGGGGGAGCAGTTCTTC

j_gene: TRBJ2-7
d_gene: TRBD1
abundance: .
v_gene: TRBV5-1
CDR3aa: CASSWGQGFYEQYF
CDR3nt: TGCGCCAGCAGTTGGGGACAGGGGTTCTACGAGCAGTACTTC

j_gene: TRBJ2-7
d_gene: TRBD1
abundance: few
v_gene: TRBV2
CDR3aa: CASSATGTGGFYEQYF
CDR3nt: TGTGCCAGCAGCGCAACAGGGACAGGGGGCTTCTACGAGCAGTACTTC

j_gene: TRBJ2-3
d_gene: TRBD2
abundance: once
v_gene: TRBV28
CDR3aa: CASSLGEGIDTQYF
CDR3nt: TGTGCCAGCAGTTTAGGGGAGGGAATAGATACGCAGTATTTT

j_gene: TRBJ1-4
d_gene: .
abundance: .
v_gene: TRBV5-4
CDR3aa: CASSPSGMEKLFF
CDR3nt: TGTGCCAGCAGCCCATCCGGGATGGAAAAACTGTTTTTT

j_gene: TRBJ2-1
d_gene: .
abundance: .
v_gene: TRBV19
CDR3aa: CASSINGDNEQFF
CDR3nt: TGTGCCAGTAGTATAAACGGGGACAATGAGCAGTTCTTC

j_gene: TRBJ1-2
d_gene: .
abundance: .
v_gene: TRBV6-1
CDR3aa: CASSVLLGQLEYGYTF
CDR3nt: TGTGCCAGCAGTGTCCTCCTGGGGCAACTGGAGTACGGCTACACCTTC

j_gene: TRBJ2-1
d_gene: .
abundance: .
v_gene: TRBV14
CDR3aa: CASSQETIQNYNEQFF
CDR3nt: TGTGCCAGCAGCCAAGAAACTATCCAAAATTACAATGAGCAGTTCTTC

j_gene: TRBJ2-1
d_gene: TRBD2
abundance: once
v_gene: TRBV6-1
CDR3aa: CASSRTSGDYNEQFF
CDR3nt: TGTGCCAGCAGTCGGACTAGCGGGGACTACAATGAGCAGTTCTTC

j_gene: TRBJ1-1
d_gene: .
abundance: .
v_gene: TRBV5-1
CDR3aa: CASSLDSVGGTEAFF
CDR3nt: TGCGCCAGCAGCTTGGATTCGGTTGGGGGGACTGAAGCTTTCTTT

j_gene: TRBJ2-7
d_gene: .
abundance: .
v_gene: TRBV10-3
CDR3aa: CAISGTPYEQYF
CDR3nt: TGTGCCATCAGCGGGACACCCTACGAGCAGTACTTC

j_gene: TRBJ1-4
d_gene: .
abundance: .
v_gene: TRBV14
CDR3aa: CASSQRGWSEEKLFF
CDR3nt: TGTGCCAGCAGCCAAAGGGGGTGGTCGGAAGAAAAACTGTTTTTT

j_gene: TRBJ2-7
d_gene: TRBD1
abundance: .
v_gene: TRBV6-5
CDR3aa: CASSYTVRGSEQYF
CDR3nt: TGTGCCAGCAGTTACACGGTCAGGGGGTCCGAGCAGTACTTC

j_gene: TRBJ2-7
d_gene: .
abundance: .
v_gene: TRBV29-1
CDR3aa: CSVEYPKYEQYF
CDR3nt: TGCAGCGTTGAATACCCTAAATACGAGCAGTACTTC

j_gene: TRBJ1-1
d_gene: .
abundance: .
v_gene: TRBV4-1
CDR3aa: CASSQEVHMNTEAFF
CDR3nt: TGCGCCAGCAGCCAAGAAGTCCACATGAACACTGAAGCTTTCTTT